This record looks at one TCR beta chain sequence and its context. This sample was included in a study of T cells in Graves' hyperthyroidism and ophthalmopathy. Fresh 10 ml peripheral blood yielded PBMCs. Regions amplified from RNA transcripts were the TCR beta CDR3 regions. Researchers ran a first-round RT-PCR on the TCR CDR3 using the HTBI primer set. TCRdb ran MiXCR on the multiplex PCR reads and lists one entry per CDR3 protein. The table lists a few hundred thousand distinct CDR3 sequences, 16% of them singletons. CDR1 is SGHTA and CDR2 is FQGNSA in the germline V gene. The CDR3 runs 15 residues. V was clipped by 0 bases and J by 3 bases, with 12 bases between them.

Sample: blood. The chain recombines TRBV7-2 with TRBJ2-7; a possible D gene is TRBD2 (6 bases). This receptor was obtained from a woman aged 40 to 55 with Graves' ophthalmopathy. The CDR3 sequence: CASSLASGTIYEQYF. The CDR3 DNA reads TGTGCCAGCAGCTTAGCTAGCGGAACCATCTACGAGCAGTACTTC.